This entry features one T cell receptor beta chain sequence. The antigen is unknown. Other DNA sequences in this specimen translate into the identical CDR3. This sample is part of a study of shared clonotypes between healthy human individuals. Terminally differentiated effector memory CD45RA+ cells were excluded by CCR7 positive selection of CD45RO-negative cells. Trimming left V 5 bases short and J 1 base short, with 8 bases between. The CDR3 loop spans 14 amino acids. Per germline, CDR1 MDHEN and CDR2 SYDVKM. Study findings and constraints: A limitation of the genetic and exposure-history diversity represented arose from few donors.

Libraries were prepared by immunoSEQ multiplex PCR; TCRdb keeps only in-frame clonotypes and omits some of them. The table lists millions of clones, 85% to 95% of them singletons, with 1.5% to 2% in the top ten. The source material was naive CD8+ T cells from PBMCs. The clonotype comes from a man between 18 and 35 years old in good health. Some clones in this sample may be carry-over from other donors' samples. The chain is built from TRBV28 and TRBJ2-2, with D hard to call. The CDR3 DNA reads TGTGCCAGCAGTCCTTCTGGGAACACCGGGGAGCTGTTTTTT. It translates to CASSPSGNTGELFF.